Included here is one T cell receptor beta chain sequence, with context. Its target is not known. The ends were cut back, 1 base at V and 4 bases at J, with 9 bases in the middle. In germline, CDR1 is SGHTA, CDR2 FQGNSA. The CDR3 consists of 14 residues. The data stem from a study of cytomegalovirus exposure and HLA in healthy donors. PCR primers comprised 60 Vbeta and 13 Jbeta primers. In the authors' workflow: Around 9.9 million shared chains were among the approximately 87 million unique TCR beta chains that a later analysis counted. Produced via immunoSEQ multiplex PCR; TCRdb's table is partial and in-frame only. D and trimming come from the DNA, and the V and J calls and clone size come from that table. The data show about 300,000 clones, 86% seen once. Study-level results: In a later analysis, V- and J-gene trimming of beta chains associated with a DCLRE1C missense variant, replicated independently. Earlier results showed most TCR beta V segments being productive about 87% or about 30% of the time.

The origin of this receptor is a man aged 35 to 55 in good health and CMV-seropositive. Sequencing was carried out using PBMCs. The chain employs TRBV7-2 and TRBJ2-3; no clear D gene. In DNA form, the CDR3 reads TGTGCCAGCAGCTTAGGCAGGTTTCCAGATACGCAGTATTTT. Translation: CASSLGRFPDTQYF.